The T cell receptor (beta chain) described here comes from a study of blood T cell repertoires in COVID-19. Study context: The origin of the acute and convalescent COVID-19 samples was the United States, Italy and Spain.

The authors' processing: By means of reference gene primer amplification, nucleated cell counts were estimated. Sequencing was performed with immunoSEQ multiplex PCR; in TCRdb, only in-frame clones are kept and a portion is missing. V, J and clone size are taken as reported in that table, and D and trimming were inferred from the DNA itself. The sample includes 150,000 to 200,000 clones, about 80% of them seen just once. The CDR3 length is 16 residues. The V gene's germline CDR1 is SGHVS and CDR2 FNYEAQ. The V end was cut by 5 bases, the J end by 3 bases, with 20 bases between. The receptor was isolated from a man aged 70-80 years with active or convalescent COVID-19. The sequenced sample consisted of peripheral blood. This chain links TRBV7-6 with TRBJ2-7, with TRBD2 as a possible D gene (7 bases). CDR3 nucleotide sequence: TGTGCCAGCAGCCAAAGACGGGGGGCCACAAGCTACGAGCAGTACTTC. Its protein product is CASSQRRGATSYEQYF.